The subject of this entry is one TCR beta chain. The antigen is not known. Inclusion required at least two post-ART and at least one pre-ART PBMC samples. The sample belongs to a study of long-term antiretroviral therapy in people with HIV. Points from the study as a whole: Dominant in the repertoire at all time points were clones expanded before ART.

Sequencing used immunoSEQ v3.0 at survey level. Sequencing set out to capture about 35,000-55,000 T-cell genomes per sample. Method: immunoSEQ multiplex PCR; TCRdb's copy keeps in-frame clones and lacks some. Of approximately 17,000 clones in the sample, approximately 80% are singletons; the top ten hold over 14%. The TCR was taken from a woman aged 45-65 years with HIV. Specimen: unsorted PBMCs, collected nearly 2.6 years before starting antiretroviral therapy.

For the CDR3, the DNA is TGCACCAGCAGCCAAGTTTGGGGCCAGCACTTC. It yields the protein CTSSQVWGQHF. The gene calls are TRBV1 and TRBJ2-5; the table's D call of TRBD1 was not tested on the DNA. TRBV1 is designated a pseudogene. This CDR3 comprises 11 residues.